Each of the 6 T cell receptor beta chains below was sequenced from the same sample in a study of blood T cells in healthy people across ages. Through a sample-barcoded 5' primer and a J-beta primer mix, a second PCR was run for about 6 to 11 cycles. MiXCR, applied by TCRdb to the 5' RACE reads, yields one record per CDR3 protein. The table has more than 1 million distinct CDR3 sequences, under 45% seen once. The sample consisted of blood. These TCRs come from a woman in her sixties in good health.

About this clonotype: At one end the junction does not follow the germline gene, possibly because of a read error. CDR3 DNA sequence: TGTGCCAGCAGCCCAGGAGGGTCCCAAGAGACCCGGTACTTC. It yields the protein CASSPGGSQETRYF. The J gene is TRBJ2-5, the V gene TRBV7-2, with D possibly TRBD2 on 6 matching bases. The CDR3 totals 14 residues. Germline V gene lookup returns CDR1 SGHTA and CDR2 FQGNSA.

The CDR3 nucleotides read TGTGCCAGCAGCGCGGAACCGAACTACGAGCAGTACTTC. Translating gives CASSAEPNYEQYF. The rearrangement joins TRBV9 to TRBJ2-7; D is undetermined. This CDR3 region has 13 residues. The germline V gene encodes CDR1 SGDLS and CDR2 YYNGEE. The germline V and J ends were trimmed by 3 bases and 3 bases, with 10 bases remaining between them.

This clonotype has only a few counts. The CDR3 protein is CASSVGSSGDEQFF. CDR3 nucleotide sequence: TGTGCCAGCAGCGTAGGGTCTAGTGGCGATGAGCAGTTCTTC. This rearrangement joins TRBV7-2 to TRBJ2-1, with D unresolved. The CDR3 has 14 amino acids. Deletions cut 5 bases from V and 8 bases from J, with 16 bases between. Germline V gives CDR1 SGHTA, CDR2 FQGNSA.

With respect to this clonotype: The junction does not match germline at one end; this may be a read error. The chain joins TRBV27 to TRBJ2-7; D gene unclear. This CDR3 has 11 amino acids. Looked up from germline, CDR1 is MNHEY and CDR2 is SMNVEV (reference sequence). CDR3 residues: CASSGRREQHF. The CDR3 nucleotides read TGTGCCAGCAGTGGCAGAAGAGAGCAGCACTTC.

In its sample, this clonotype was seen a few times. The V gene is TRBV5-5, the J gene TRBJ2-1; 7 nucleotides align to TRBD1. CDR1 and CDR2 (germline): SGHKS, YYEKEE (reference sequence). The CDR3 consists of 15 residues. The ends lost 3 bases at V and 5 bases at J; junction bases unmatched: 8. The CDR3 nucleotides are TGTGCCAGCAGCTACAGGGGTAGGGCGAACAATGAGCAGTTCTTC. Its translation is CASSYRGRANNEQFF. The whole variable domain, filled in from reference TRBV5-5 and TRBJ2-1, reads DAGVTQSPTHLIKTRGQQVTLRCSPISGHKSVSWYQQVLGQGPQFIFQYYEKEERGRGNFPDRFSARQFPNYSSELNVNALLLGDSALYLCASSYRGRANNEQFFGPGTRLTVL.

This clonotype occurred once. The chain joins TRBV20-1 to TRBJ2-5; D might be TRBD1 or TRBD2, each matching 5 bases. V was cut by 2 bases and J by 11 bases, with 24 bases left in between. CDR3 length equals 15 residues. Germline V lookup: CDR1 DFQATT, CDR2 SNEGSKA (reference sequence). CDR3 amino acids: CSARSIPGGDNEQYF. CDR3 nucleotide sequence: TGCAGTGCTAGAAGTATTCCTGGGGGAGACAATGAGCAGTACTTC.